Listed below are T cell receptor beta chains from one sample, sequenced in a study of CD8 T cells in Susac syndrome. TCRdb re-derived calls from the immunoSEQ multiplex PCR reads in MiXCR, one entry per CDR3 protein. The data show fewer than 150,000 distinct CDR3 sequences, with roughly 89% seen just once and over 0.2% held by the top ten. The specimen was CD8+ T cells from PBMCs. These receptors originate from a human donor with multiple sclerosis. The CDR3 runs from the conserved cysteine through the conserved F or W. D genes are given only for firm matches. Rows may omit the clone size; those that give it use once, few, many or a size class.

clone size | J gene | V gene | D gene | CDR3 protein | CDR3 DNA
NA | TRBJ2-7 | TRBV12-3/TRBV12-4 | NA | CASSAPSDAYEQYF | TGTGCCAGCAGTGCCCCCTCGGATGCCTACGAGCAGTACTTC
NA | TRBJ2-6 | TRBV19 | NA | CASLNPSGANVLTF | TGTGCCAGCCTAAATCCCTCTGGGGCCAACGTCCTGACTTTC
NA | TRBJ2-1 | TRBV30 | NA | CASGVPPHYNEQFF | TGTGCCTCGGGCGTCCCTCCTCATTACAATGAGCAGTTCTTC
NA | TRBJ2-7 | TRBV9 | NA | CASSVGHEQYF | TGTGCCAGCAGCGTAGGCCACGAGCAGTACTTC
NA | TRBJ2-2 | TRBV27 | NA | CASSLTPRVTGELFF | TGTGCCAGCAGTTTGACCCCCCGGGTAACCGGGGAGCTGTTTTTT
NA | TRBJ2-5 | TRBV6-1 | NA | CASQLRRHGEASETQYF | TGTGCCAGCCAACTACGACGTCATGGGGAGGCATCAGAGACCCAGTACTTC
NA | TRBJ2-5 | TRBV15 | NA | CATRGDVQETQYF | TGTGCCACCAGAGGGGACGTACAAGAGACCCAGTACTTC
once | TRBJ1-2 | TRBV18 | NA | CASSPPDFNYGYTF | TGTGCCAGCTCACCACCCGACTTTAACTATGGCTACACCTTC
NA | TRBJ2-7 | TRBV27 | TRBD1 | CASSSAGTAAYEQYF | TGTGCCAGCAGTTCCGCCGGGACAGCTGCATACGAGCAGTACTTC
NA | TRBJ2-6 | TRBV7-2 | NA | CASSLVGVSGANVLTF | TGTGCCAGCAGCTTAGTTGGGGTCTCTGGGGCCAACGTCCTGACTTTC
NA | TRBJ2-1 | TRBV19 | TRBD2 | CATENPSGYNEQFF | TGTGCCACGGAAAATCCTAGCGGATACAATGAGCAGTTCTTC
once | TRBJ2-3 | TRBV19 | TRBD2 | CASSPQESGSLADTQYF | TGTGCCAGTAGCCCGCAGGAGAGCGGGAGTTTGGCAGATACGCAGTATTTT
NA | TRBJ2-7 | TRBV30 | NA | CAWSVPAASYEQYF | TGTGCCTGGAGTGTACCCGCAGCCTCCTACGAGCAGTACTTC
NA | TRBJ1-1 | TRBV7-9 | TRBD1 | CASSPPGQADTEAFF | TGTGCCAGCAGCCCGCCGGGACAGGCGGACACTGAAGCTTTCTTT
once | TRBJ1-1 | TRBV30 | NA | CAASGGLNTEAFF | TGTGCCGCCAGCGGGGGTCTGAACACTGAAGCTTTCTTT
NA | TRBJ2-1 | TRBV13 | NA | CASSIGRAPEQFF | TGTGCCAGCAGTATCGGACGGGCCCCGGAGCAGTTCTTC
once | TRBJ2-7 | TRBV4-1 | TRBD2 | CASSITGTSPYEQYF | TGCGCCAGCAGCATCACCGGGACTAGCCCATACGAGCAGTACTTC
NA | TRBJ1-1 | TRBV2 | TRBD1 | CAIRGTGDTEAFF | TGTGCCATCAGGGGGACAGGGGACACTGAAGCTTTCTTT
NA | TRBJ2-3 | TRBV13 | NA | CASSPDEGFADTQYF | TGTGCCAGCAGCCCGGACGAGGGGTTTGCGGATACGCAGTATTTT
NA | TRBJ2-1 | TRBV12-5 | NA | CASGPSSVWANEQFF | TGTGCTAGTGGTCCCAGTAGCGTCTGGGCCAATGAGCAGTTCTTC
once | TRBJ1-1 | TRBV15 | NA | CATSRPSGVTEAFF | TGTGCCACCAGCAGACCATCCGGCGTCACTGAAGCTTTCTTT
few | TRBJ2-7 | TRBV29-1 | TRBD2 | CSVEGLAGGYEQYF | TGCAGCGTTGAGGGGCTAGCGGGAGGGTACGAGCAGTACTTC
NA | TRBJ2-3 | TRBV20-1 | TRBD2 | CSARELAGGDTQYF | TGCAGTGCCAGGGAACTAGCGGGAGGAGATACGCAGTATTTT
NA | TRBJ1-2 | TRBV9 | TRBD1 | CASSGEGASNYGYTF | TGTGCCAGCTCCGGAGAGGGGGCCTCCAACTATGGCTACACCTTC
NA | TRBJ2-3 | TRBV2 | TRBD1 | CASTVGQGAYTDTQYF | TGTGCCAGCACCGTAGGCCAGGGGGCTTACACAGATACGCAGTATTTT
NA | TRBJ2-1 | TRBV6-2/TRBV6-3 | NA | CASSYLGPSTNEQFF | TGTGCCAGCAGTTACTTGGGACCTTCCACCAATGAGCAGTTCTTC
NA | TRBJ1-1 | TRBV29-1 | TRBD1 | CSVEQGATEAFF | TGCAGCGTTGAACAGGGGGCCACTGAAGCTTTCTTT
NA | TRBJ2-7 | TRBV4-1 | NA | CASSQGTATDEQYF | TGCGCCAGCAGCCAAGGGACTGCAACGGACGAGCAGTACTTC
few | TRBJ2-7 | TRBV7-9 | NA | CASSLGPGNEQYF | TGTGCCAGCAGCTTAGGGCCTGGAAACGAGCAGTACTTC
NA | TRBJ2-7 | TRBV7-8 | NA | CASSLEGPTYEQYF | TGTGCCAGCAGCTTAGAAGGTCCCACATACGAGCAGTACTTC
NA | TRBJ1-2 | TRBV12-3/TRBV12-4 | NA | CASSLLQNYGYTF | TGTGCCAGCAGTTTACTACAGAACTATGGCTACACCTTC
NA | TRBJ2-1 | TRBV29-1 | NA | CSVGIPSFAEQFF | TGCAGCGTTGGAATACCTTCGTTTGCTGAGCAGTTCTTC
NA | TRBJ1-5 | TRBV19 | NA | CASSATGQWSQHF | TGTGCCAGTAGTGCGACAGGCCAGTGGTCCCAGCATTTT
NA | TRBJ2-1 | TRBV6-6 | NA | CASSQTAYEQFF | TGTGCCAGCAGCCAAACGGCGTATGAGCAGTTCTTC
once | TRBJ2-3 | TRBV4-1 | NA | CASSQASGGDTQYF | TGCGCCAGCAGCCAAGCGTCCGGGGGCGATACGCAGTATTTT
NA | TRBJ1-1 | TRBV7-7 | NA | CASSLDTGSTEAFF | TGTGCCAGCAGCTTAGATACAGGGAGCACTGAAGCTTTCTTT
NA | TRBJ2-1 | TRBV28 | NA | CASSAGAGAYNEQFF | TGTGCCAGCAGTGCCGGAGCCGGGGCCTACAATGAGCAGTTCTTC
once | TRBJ2-1 | TRBV20-1 | NA | CSANRDNEQFF | TGCAGTGCTAACAGGGACAATGAGCAGTTCTTC
NA | TRBJ2-3 | TRBV9 | NA | CASSVGEVLRSDTQYF | TGTGCCAGCAGCGTCGGGGAGGTCCTTCGTTCAGATACGCAGTATTTT
NA | TRBJ1-1 | TRBV12-3/TRBV12-4 | NA | CASIPSAGEVNTEAFF | TGTGCCAGCATCCCAAGTGCAGGGGAGGTGAACACTGAAGCTTTCTTT
NA | TRBJ1-1 | TRBV30 | NA | CAWRLNREGSTEAFF | TGTGCCTGGAGGTTGAACAGGGAGGGGAGCACTGAAGCTTTCTTT
once | TRBJ2-3 | TRBV4-1 | NA | CASSPNYTDTQYF | TGCGCCAGCAGCCCCAACTACACAGATACGCAGTATTTT
once | TRBJ2-1 | TRBV7-9 | TRBD2 | CASSLVTSGRDEQFF | TGTGCCAGCAGCTTAGTAACTAGCGGGAGAGATGAGCAGTTCTTC
NA | TRBJ1-5 | TRBV4-2 | TRBD1 | CASSQVGQLNQPQHF | TGTGCCAGCAGCCAAGTGGGACAGCTAAATCAGCCCCAGCATTTT
few | TRBJ2-7 | TRBV6-5 | NA | CASKGGWEQYF | TGTGCCTCAAAGGGAGGTTGGGAGCAGTACTTC
NA | TRBJ2-2 | TRBV27 | TRBD2 | CASSPGTSGITGELFF | TGTGCCAGCAGTCCCGGGACTAGCGGGATCACCGGGGAGCTGTTTTTT
NA | TRBJ1-4 | TRBV11-2 | NA | CASSSLGEHHNEKLFF | TGTGCCAGCAGCTCCCTCGGCGAGCATCATAATGAAAAACTGTTTTTT
NA | TRBJ2-7 | TRBV12-3/TRBV12-4 | NA | CASSPTVSEQYF | TGTGCCAGCAGTCCCACAGTATCCGAGCAGTACTTC
NA | TRBJ1-1 | TRBV28 | TRBD1 | CASSLSTGGLNTEAFF | TGTGCCAGCAGTCTATCAACAGGGGGCCTGAACACTGAAGCTTTCTTT
NA | TRBJ1-3 | TRBV5-4 | NA | CASSSGGNTIYF | TGTGCCAGCAGCTCGGGAGGAAACACCATATATTTT